These 32 T cell receptor beta chains share one sample of origin, sequenced in a study of OX40 agonist ivuxolimab in advanced cancers. Libraries were prepared through the immunoSEQ multiplex PCR assay. TCRdb mirrors the immuneACCESS table, restricted to in-frame sequences. Some clones are absent from its copies; in checked studies, under half trace to an unresolved V gene, and the reason for the others is unknown. The sample profile shows about 100,000 clones; 91% of them were found once. The ten most abundant clones make up approximately 0.58% of the sample. The sequences come from CD4+ or CD8+ T cells sorted from blood, collected in a trial of the OX40 agonist ivuxolimab. The receptor source for this set is an adult with an advanced solid tumor such as melanoma, head and neck, liver or kidney cancer.

This clone has just a few counts. This chain uses TRBV7-9 with TRBJ1-2; unclear D gene. Trimming shortened V by 1 base and J by 8 bases, and 14 bases separated the two germline ends. The CDR3 has 14 residues. Germline V gene sequence: CDR1 SEHNR, CDR2 FQNEAQ (reference sequence). CDR3 nucleotides: TGTGCCAGCAGCTTAGAAGTTGTCGGACGGGGCTACACCTTC. This translates into CASSLEVVGRGYTF.

The chain employs TRBV28 and TRBJ1-3; maybe TRBD1 (6 bases). This CDR3 is built from 14 residues. Between the trimmed V and J ends, which lost 8 bases and 4 bases, there was a span of 15 bases. Germline CDR1 and CDR2: MDHEN and SYDVKM. The CDR3 DNA reads TGTGCCAGCTCGATTGGGGGGCCCGGAAACACCATATATTTT. Translation gives CASSIGGPGNTIYF.

The V and J genes are TRBV6-5 and TRBJ1-1; TRBD1 might be the D (6 bases). This CDR3 contains 14 residues. Germline CDR1 reads MNHEY; CDR2 reads SVGAGI. Trimming removed 4 bases at V and 1 base at J, with 10 bases between. The CDR3 DNA reads as TGTGCCAGCAGTTCACTAGGGGGGAACACTGAAGCTTTCTTT. Its translation: CASSSLGGNTEAFF.

The chain is built from TRBV7-9 and TRBJ2-3, with TRBD1 matching 8 bases. CDR3 length: 17 residues. From germline, CDR1 is SEHNR and CDR2 FQNEAQ (reference sequence). The J segment lost 2 bases and the V segment lost 5 bases, leaving 12 bases of the junction unmatched. The CDR3 bases are TGTGCCAGCAGCCTAACCGGGGACAGGCACCTCACAGATACGCAGTATTTT. Translating gives CASSLTGDRHLTDTQYF.

The J gene is TRBJ2-2, the V gene TRBV28, with 10 bases aligning to TRBD2. The CDR3 runs to 16 residues. Per germline, CDR1 MDHEN and CDR2 SYDVKM. With V trimmed by 7 bases and J by 6 bases, 11 bases remained unmatched. CDR3 amino acids: CASIKAGGPKAGELFF. As DNA, the CDR3 is TGTGCCAGCATCAAAGCGGGAGGGCCTAAGGCCGGGGAGCTGTTTTTT.

The V and J genes are TRBV5-4 and TRBJ2-3; TRBD1 agrees at 7 bases. J lost 0 bases, V lost 4 bases, and 8 bases had no gene match. Germline V gives CDR1 SGHNT, CDR2 YYREEE (reference sequence). CDR3 length equals 16 residues. In DNA, the CDR3 is TGTGCCAGCAGCCGCACCTGGGACAGTAGCACAGATACGCAGTATTTT. Translating gives CASSRTWDSSTDTQYF. The full variable domain, rest sourced from reference TRBV5-4 and TRBJ2-3, is ETGVTQSPTHLIKTRGQQVTLRCSSQSGHNTVSWYQQALGQGPQFIFQYYREEENGRGNFPPRFSGLQFPNYSSELNVNALELDDSALYLCASSRTWDSSTDTQYFGPGTRLTVL.

This chain links TRBV7-2 with TRBJ2-5; D is perhaps TRBD1 (5 bases). This CDR3 comprises 14 residues. Trimming shortened V by 0 bases and J by 5 bases, and 10 bases separated the two germline ends. The germline CDR1 and CDR2 sequences are SGHTA and FQGNSA. This CDR3 reads CASSLAQRGETQYF. The CDR3, as DNA: TGTGCCAGCAGCTTAGCGCAAAGGGGTGAGACCCAGTACTTC.

The rearrangement joins TRBV29-1 to TRBJ2-3; D is perhaps TRBD1 (7 bases). The V gene lost 6 bases and the J gene lost 3 bases, with 13 bases spanning the gap. The CDR3 spans 13 residues. Germline V gene data show CDR1 as SQVTM and CDR2 as ANQGSEA. For the CDR3, the DNA is TGCAGCGTCGCGGGACAGACTACAGATACGCAGTATTTT. Amino acid sequence: CSVAGQTTDTQYF.

Notes on this clone: A junction boundary mismatches the germline segment, possibly from a read error. This chain joins TRBV6-1 and TRBJ1-1, with TRBD1 as a possible D gene (5 bases). Germline CDR1 reads MNHNS; CDR2 reads SASEGT. There are 13 residues in the CDR3. The CDR3 reads CASSEAVIKEGRF. The CDR3 DNA reads as TGTGCCAGCAGTGAAGCGGTCATTAAGGAGGGGAGGTTT.

The genes are TRBV4-3 and TRBJ2-1; D may be TRBD2 (5 bases). In germline, CDR1 is LGHNA, CDR2 YSLEER. This CDR3 is built from 15 residues. Trimming took off 0 bases at V and 1 base at J, with 7 bases between the two ends. In DNA form, the CDR3 reads TGCGCCAGCAGCCAAGAGACTATTTCCTACAATGAGCAGTTCTTC. Its protein is CASSQETISYNEQFF.

The J gene is TRBJ2-3, the V gene TRBV28; 13 bases line up with TRBD2. The CDR3 has 16 amino acids. V was pared by 4 bases and J by 5 bases, with 6 bases of the junction left unmatched. From germline, CDR1 is MDHEN and CDR2 SYDVKM. The CDR3 region is CASSSRTSGRGDTQYF. The DNA for the CDR3 is TGTGCCAGCAGTTCCCGGACTAGCGGGAGAGGAGATACGCAGTATTTT.

The rearrangement links TRBV30 to TRBJ1-5; D call uncertain. Germline assignment: CDR1 GTSNPN and CDR2 SVGIG (reference sequence). The CDR3 is made up of 14 amino acids. V shed 3 bases and J shed 0 bases, with 9 bases lying between them. CDR3 protein: CAWRQPYSNQPQHF. CDR3 sequence (DNA): TGTGCCTGGAGGCAGCCTTATAGCAATCAGCCCCAGCATTTT.

V is TRBV7-3 and J is TRBJ1-2; 7 bases are shared with TRBD1. The CDR3 sequence is 15 residues long. Germline V gene sequence: CDR1 SGHTA, CDR2 FQGTGA. Unmatched junction bases numbered 10, after V lost 5 bases and J lost 4 bases. DNA of the CDR3: TGTGCCAGCAGCCCAAAGCCAGGGGGGACCTATGGCTACACCTTC. This sequence encodes CASSPKPGGTYGYTF.

This chain uses TRBV29-1 with TRBJ1-1; TRBD1 matches at 10 bases. This CDR3 has 13 amino acids. Trimming removed 4 bases from V and 1 base from J; junction bases left unmatched: 0. Germline CDR1 SQVTM, CDR2 ANQGSEA. This CDR3 is CSVGQGANTEAFF. CDR3 nucleotides: TGCAGCGTTGGACAGGGGGCGAACACTGAAGCTTTCTTT.

This clone came up once. The V gene is TRBV5-3, the J gene TRBJ2-6; 12 bases align to TRBD2. TRBV5-3 is recorded as an ORF, its role being uncertain. J was trimmed by 4 bases and V by 4 bases; bases with no gene match: 9. The CDR3 runs to 18 residues. For the CDR3, the DNA is TGTGCCAGAAGCCGGAACCCTAGCGGGAGGGCGGGGGCCAACGTCCTGACTTTC. It encodes CARSRNPSGRAGANVLTF.

The chain uses TRBV28 and TRBJ2-7, with a weak D call TRBD1 (6 bases). The CDR3 runs 16 residues. Germline values: CDR1 MDHEN, CDR2 SYDVKM. V was trimmed by 2 bases and J by 0 bases, leaving 14 bases between them. The CDR3 spells CASSLPTTGSSYEQYF. The CDR3 DNA reads TGTGCCAGCAGTTTACCAACCACAGGGAGCTCCTACGAGCAGTACTTC.

The chain couples TRBV5-4 to TRBJ2-2; no definite D call. The CDR3 is 12 amino acids. Germline CDR1 reads SGHNT; CDR2 reads YYREEE (reference sequence). The ends were cut back, 4 bases at V and 3 bases at J, with 4 bases in the middle. The CDR3 coding sequence is TGTGCCAGCAGCAGATACACCGGGGAGCTGTTTTTT. Its translation: CASSRYTGELFF.

CDR3 region: CASSPGRTLSYNEQFF. The CDR3 DNA reads TGTGCCAGCTCACCAGGGCGGACCCTCTCCTACAATGAGCAGTTCTTC. The chain links TRBV18 to TRBJ2-1; D ambiguous. The germline V and J ends were trimmed by 2 bases and 0 bases, with 11 bases remaining between them. The length of the CDR3 is 16 residues. Germline assignment: CDR1 KGHSH and CDR2 LQKENI.

The chain combines TRBV28 with TRBJ1-2, with no clear D. Germline CDR1 and CDR2: MDHEN and SYDVKM. Trimming took 5 bases from V and 4 from J, leaving 17 bases between them. The CDR3 runs to 15 residues. CDR3 nucleotides: TGTGCCAGCAGTCCCACCGATTTATCTAGCTATGGCTACACCTTC. Translation gives CASSPTDLSSYGYTF.

This sequence joins TRBV27 and TRBJ2-7; D is possibly TRBD2 (6 bases). From germline, CDR1 is MNHEY and CDR2 SMNVEV (reference sequence). V dropped 4 bases and J dropped 2 bases, with 15 bases sitting between them. The CDR3 covers 15 residues. DNA of the CDR3: TGTGCCAGCAGTTGGGGACTGGAAAAGACCTACGAGCAGTACTTC. Protein: CASSWGLEKTYEQYF.

This chain uses TRBV11-2 with TRBJ2-1; 7 nucleotides agree with TRBD2. Germline trimming cut 6 bases from V and 3 bases from J; bases unmatched to any gene: 5. The CDR3 totals 14 residues. Germline values: CDR1 SGHAT, CDR2 FQNNGV. CDR3 nucleotide sequence: TGTGCCAGCAGGGGGCTAGCGGTCTACAATGAGCAGTTCTTC. Its translation is CASRGLAVYNEQFF.

V usage is TRBV28 and J usage is TRBJ2-2; TRBD2 matches 12 bases. V gave up 9 bases and J gave up 4 bases; unmatched junction bases: 9. CDR3 length: 16 amino acids. CDR1 MDHEN and CDR2 SYDVKM come from the germline V gene. The CDR3: CASRLAGARLTGELFF. The CDR3 coding sequence is TGTGCCAGTCGACTAGCGGGAGCGCGACTCACCGGGGAGCTGTTTTTT.

The gene calls are TRBV11-1 and TRBJ2-1, with 9 bases lining up with TRBD2. Unmatched junction bases numbered 2, after V lost 0 bases and J lost 5 bases. The germline V gene has CDR1 SGHAT and CDR2 FQDESV (reference sequence). This CDR3 region has 15 residues. The CDR3 nucleotides read TGTGCCAGCAGCTTAGCGGCTAGCGGGAACAATGAGCAGTTCTTC. It specifies CASSLAASGNNEQFF.

The chain recombines TRBV28 with TRBJ2-2; either TRBD1 or TRBD2 may fit D (5 bases each). The CDR3 runs 12 residues. V was shortened by 6 bases and J by 7 bases, with 9 bases between the two germline ends. CDR1 MDHEN and CDR2 SYDVKM come from the germline V gene. The CDR3 nucleotides are TGTGCCAGCAGCCAGGGAGTCGGGGAGCTGTTTTTT. Translating it yields CASSQGVGELFF. The full variable domain, in which reference TRBV28 and TRBJ2-2 provide the parts outside the CDR3, is DVKVTQSSRYLVKRTGEKVFLECVQDMDHENMFWYRQDPGLGLRLIYFSYDVKMKEKGDIPEGYSVSREKKERFSLILESASTNQTSMYLCASSQGVGELFFGEGSRLTVL.

This clone was detected only once. Other nucleotide sequences in the sample specify the same CDR3. The chain has TRBV2 and TRBJ2-5, with a possible D match to TRBD2 (6 bases). This CDR3 region has 14 residues. Trimming pared 0 bases from V and 3 bases from J, leaving 8 bases between. Germline V gives CDR1 SNHLY, CDR2 FYNNEI. The DNA of the CDR3 is TGTGCCAGCAGTGAAGCGTCGGGGGAAGAGACCCAGTACTTC. Protein product: CASSEASGEETQYF.

This chain connects TRBV19 to TRBJ2-1; D might be TRBD1 (5 bases). CDR3 length: 18 residues. Germline V CDR1 and CDR2: LNHDA, SQIVND (reference sequence). Trimming took 0 bases from V and 3 from J, leaving 18 bases between them. The CDR3 region has the DNA TGTGCCAGTAGTATAGACCCCCCGGCGAGACAGTACTACAATGAGCAGTTCTTC. It codes for CASSIDPPARQYYNEQFF.

The CDR3 nucleotides are TGTGCCAGCAGTTCCCCGGCTAGCGGTAGCACAGATACGCAGTATTTT. This gives the protein CASSSPASGSTDTQYF. The chain carries TRBV28 and TRBJ2-3; 7 bases map to TRBD2. V lost 4 bases, J lost 0 bases, and 7 bases stayed unmatched. CDR1 is MDHEN and CDR2 is SYDVKM in the germline V gene. CDR3 length: 16 amino acids.

This chain links TRBV7-9 with TRBJ2-1, with a tentative D call TRBD2 (5 bases). The germline V gene encodes CDR1 SEHNR and CDR2 FQNEAQ (reference sequence). V lost 3 bases and J 4 bases, leaving 13 bases between the germline ends. This CDR3 region has 15 residues. CDR3 sequence (DNA): TGTGCCAGCAGCTTCATTGAGACTATATACAATGAGCAGTTCTTC. The encoded protein is CASSFIETIYNEQFF.

V gene TRBV5-1 combines with J gene TRBJ2-5; no definite D call. This CDR3 contains 14 residues. With 2 bases removed from V and 2 bases from J, the gap between germline ends came to 10 bases. From germline, CDR1 is SGHRS and CDR2 YFSETQ. The CDR3 nucleotides are TGCGCCAGCAGCTTAATTCCCGATCAAGAGACCCAGTACTTC. Translated, it gives CASSLIPDQETQYF.

The chain carries TRBV7-8 and TRBJ2-7, with 8 bases lining up with TRBD1. The germline V gene encodes CDR1 SGHVS and CDR2 FQNEAQ. V trimming: 5 bases; J trimming: 1 base; junction bases outside the gene matches: 10. The CDR3 is 16 amino acids. The CDR3 nucleotides read TGTGCCAGCAGCCAACCAGGACAGGGAAGGTCCTACGAGCAGTACTTC. Amino acid sequence: CASSQPGQGRSYEQYF. The complete variable domain, with remaining parts taken from reference TRBV7-8 and TRBJ2-7, reads GAGVSQSPRYKVAKRGQDVALRCDPISGHVSLFWYQQALGQGPEFLTYFQNEAQLDKSGLPSDRFFAERPEGSVSTLKIQRTQQEDSAVYLCASSQPGQGRSYEQYFGPGTRLTVT.

The rearrangement uses TRBV7-9 and TRBJ1-1; D is unresolved. The CDR3 runs to 13 residues. V was trimmed by 2 bases and J by 1 base, leaving 5 bases between them. Germline lookup yields CDR1 SEHNR and CDR2 FQNEAQ (reference sequence). CDR3 in amino acids: CASSLMENTEAFF. Written as DNA, the CDR3 is TGTGCCAGCAGCTTAATGGAGAACACTGAAGCTTTCTTT.

V gene TRBV5-5 combines with J gene TRBJ2-2; D perhaps matches TRBD1 (8 bases). Trimming left V 4 bases short and J 3 bases short, with 16 bases between. Germline CDR1 is SGHKS and CDR2 is YYEKEE (reference sequence). There are 16 residues in the CDR3. In DNA form, the CDR3 reads TGTGCCAGCAGCCGGACAGGGAGGGCGGACACCGGGGAGCTGTTTTTT. This translates into CASSRTGRADTGELFF. Full variable domain (outside the CDR3, taken from reference TRBV5-5 and TRBJ2-2): DAGVTQSPTHLIKTRGQQVTLRCSPISGHKSVSWYQQVLGQGPQFIFQYYEKEERGRGNFPDRFSARQFPNYSSELNVNALLLGDSALYLCASSRTGRADTGELFFGEGSRLTVL.